This T cell receptor beta chain was identified during a study of blood T cell repertoires in COVID-19. Study-level information: Researchers got acute and convalescent COVID-19 samples from the United States, Italy and Spain. Nucleic acid was either cDNA or gDNA, and it came from T cells, B-cell-depleted T cells, or PBMCs.

Libraries were prepared by immunoSEQ multiplex PCR; TCRdb keeps only in-frame clonotypes and omits some of them. This table has about 120,000 clones, over 65% appearing once. The CDR3 has 13 amino acids. The V and J ends lost 5 bases and 8 bases respectively, with 13 bases between them. Germline CDR1 is KGHSH and CDR2 is LQKENI. The specimen sequenced was peripheral blood. This TCR was sampled from a human donor with acute or convalescent COVID-19. The donor label of this sample is uncertain. The chain joins TRBV18 to TRBJ2-1; tentatively, D is TRBD1 (6 bases). CDR3 bases: TGTGCCAGCTCAAATGACAGGATGGATGAGCAGTTCTTC. Its protein product is CASSNDRMDEQFF.